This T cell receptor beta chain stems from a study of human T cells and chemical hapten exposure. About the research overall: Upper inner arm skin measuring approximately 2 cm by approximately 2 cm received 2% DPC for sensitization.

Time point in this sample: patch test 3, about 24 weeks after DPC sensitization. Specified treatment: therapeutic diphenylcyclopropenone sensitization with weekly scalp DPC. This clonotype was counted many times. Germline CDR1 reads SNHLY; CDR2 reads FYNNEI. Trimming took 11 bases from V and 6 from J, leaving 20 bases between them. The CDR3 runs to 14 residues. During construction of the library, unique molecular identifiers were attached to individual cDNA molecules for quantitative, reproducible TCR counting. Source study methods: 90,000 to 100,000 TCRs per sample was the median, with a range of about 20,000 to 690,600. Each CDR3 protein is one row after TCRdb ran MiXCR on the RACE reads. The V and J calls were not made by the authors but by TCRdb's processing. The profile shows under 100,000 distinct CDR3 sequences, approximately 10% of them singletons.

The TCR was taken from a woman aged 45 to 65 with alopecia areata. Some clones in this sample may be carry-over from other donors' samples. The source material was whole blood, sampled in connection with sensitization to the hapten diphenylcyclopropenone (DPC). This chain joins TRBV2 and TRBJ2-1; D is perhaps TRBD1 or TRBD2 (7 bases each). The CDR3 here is CAPTTGRALNEQFF. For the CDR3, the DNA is TGTGCCCCTACGACAGGGAGGGCTCTCAATGAGCAGTTCTTC.